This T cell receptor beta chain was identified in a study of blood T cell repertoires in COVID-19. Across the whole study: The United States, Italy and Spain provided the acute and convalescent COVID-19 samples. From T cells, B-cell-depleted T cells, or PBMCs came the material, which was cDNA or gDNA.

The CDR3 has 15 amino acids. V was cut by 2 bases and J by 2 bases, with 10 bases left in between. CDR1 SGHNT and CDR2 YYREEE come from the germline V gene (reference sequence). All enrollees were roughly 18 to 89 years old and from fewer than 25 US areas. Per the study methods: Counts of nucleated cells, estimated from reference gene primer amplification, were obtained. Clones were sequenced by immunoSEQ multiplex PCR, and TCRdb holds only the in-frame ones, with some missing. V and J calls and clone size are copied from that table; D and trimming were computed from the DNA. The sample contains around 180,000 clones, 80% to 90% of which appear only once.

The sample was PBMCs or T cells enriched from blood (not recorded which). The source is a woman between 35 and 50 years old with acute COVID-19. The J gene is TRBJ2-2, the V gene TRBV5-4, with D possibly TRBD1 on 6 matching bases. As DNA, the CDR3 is TGTGCCAGCAGCTTTGGACAGTCAAACACCGGGGAGCTGTTTTTT. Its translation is CASSFGQSNTGELFF. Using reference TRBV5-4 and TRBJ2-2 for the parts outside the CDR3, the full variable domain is ETGVTQSPTHLIKTRGQQVTLRCSSQSGHNTVSWYQQALGQGPQFIFQYYREEENGRGNFPPRFSGLQFPNYSSELNVNALELDDSALYLCASSFGQSNTGELFFGEGSRLTVL.